What follows are 5 T cell receptor beta chains derived from one specimen sequenced in a study of blood T cell repertoires in COVID-19. The table came from immunoSEQ multiplex PCR; TCRdb's copy has only in-frame clones and leaves some out. This table holds roughly 68,000 clones, about four fifths found once. The sequencing input was PBMCs or T cells enriched from blood (not recorded which). The source of these receptors is a woman aged 40-49 years with acute COVID-19.

The chain employs TRBV10-3 and TRBJ2-3; maybe TRBD1 (6 bases). The V gene lost 0 bases and the J gene lost 3 bases, with 13 bases spanning the gap. The germline CDR1 and CDR2 sequences are ENHRY and SYGVKD. CDR3 size: 16 residues. The CDR3 DNA is TGTGCCATCAGTGAGTCGCGGCCGACAGGAACAGATACGCAGTATTTT. Translation gives CAISESRPTGTDTQYF.

The chain recombines TRBV7-6 with TRBJ1-3; maybe TRBD1 (6 bases). V was shortened by 1 base and J by 4 bases, with 8 bases between the two germline ends. CDR1 SGHVS and CDR2 FNYEAQ come from the germline V gene. CDR3 length: 14 residues. This CDR3 reads CASSLDRAGNTIYF. The CDR3 coding sequence is TGTGCCAGCAGCTTAGACAGGGCCGGAAACACCATATATTTT.

The gene calls are TRBV6-5 and TRBJ1-3; 7 bases map to TRBD1. Trimming cost V 6 bases and J 3 bases; bases outside gene matches: 5. The CDR3 is made up of 14 amino acids. Germline V lookup: CDR1 MNHEY, CDR2 SVGAGI. This CDR3 reads CASSPDRVGNTIYF. The CDR3 DNA reads TGTGCCAGCAGCCCAGACAGGGTTGGAAACACCATATATTTT.

This chain uses TRBV29-1 with TRBJ2-3, with 9 positions matching TRBD2. The trim removed 8 bases at V and 4 bases at J, leaving 10 bases unmatched. This CDR3 contains 14 residues. The germline CDR1 and CDR2 sequences are SQVTM and ANQGSEA. The CDR3 reads CSTLSGGWADTQYF. As DNA, the CDR3 is TGCAGCACCCTGAGCGGGGGGTGGGCAGATACGCAGTATTTT.

The V call is TRBV13, the J call TRBJ1-2; 8 bases map to TRBD1. The length of the CDR3 is 14 residues. The junction had 9 bases not matched to a gene; V was cut back by 4 bases and J by 8 bases. Germline V gene sequence: CDR1 PRHDT, CDR2 FYEKMQ (reference sequence). CDR3 residues: CASSSGQGFYGYTF. DNA of the CDR3: TGTGCCAGCAGCTCAGGACAGGGTTTCTACGGCTACACCTTC.